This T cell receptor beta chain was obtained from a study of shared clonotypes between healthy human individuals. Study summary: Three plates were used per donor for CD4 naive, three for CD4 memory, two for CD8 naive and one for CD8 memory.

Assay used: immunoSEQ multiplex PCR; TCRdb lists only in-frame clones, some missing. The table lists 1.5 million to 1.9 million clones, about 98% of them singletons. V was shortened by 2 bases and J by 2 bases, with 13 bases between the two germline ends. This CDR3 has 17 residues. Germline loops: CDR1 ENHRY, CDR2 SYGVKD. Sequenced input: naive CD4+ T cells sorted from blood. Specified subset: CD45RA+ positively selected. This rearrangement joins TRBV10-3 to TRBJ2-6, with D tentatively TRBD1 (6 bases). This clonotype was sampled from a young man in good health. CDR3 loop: CAISEVTGVTGANVLTF. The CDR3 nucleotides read TGTGCCATCAGTGAGGTGACAGGTGTGACTGGGGCCAACGTCCTGACTTTC.